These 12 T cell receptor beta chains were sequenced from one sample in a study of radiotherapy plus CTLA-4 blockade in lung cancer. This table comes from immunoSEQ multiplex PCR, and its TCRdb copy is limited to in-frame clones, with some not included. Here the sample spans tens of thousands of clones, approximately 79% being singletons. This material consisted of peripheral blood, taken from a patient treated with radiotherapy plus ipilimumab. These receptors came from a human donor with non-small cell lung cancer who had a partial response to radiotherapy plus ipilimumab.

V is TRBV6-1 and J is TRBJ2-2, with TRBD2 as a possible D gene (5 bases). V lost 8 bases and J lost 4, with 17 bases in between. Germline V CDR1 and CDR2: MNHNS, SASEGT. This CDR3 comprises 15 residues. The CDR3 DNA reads TGTGCCAGCCCTAGGTCGGGGATCGCCACCGGGGAGCTGTTTTTT. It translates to CASPRSGIATGELFF.

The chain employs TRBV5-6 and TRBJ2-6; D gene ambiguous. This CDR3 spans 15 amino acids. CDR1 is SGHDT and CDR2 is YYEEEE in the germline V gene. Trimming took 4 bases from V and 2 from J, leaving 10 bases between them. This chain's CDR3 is CASSKPLPGANVLTF. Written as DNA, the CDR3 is TGTGCCAGCAGCAAGCCCCTACCTGGGGCCAACGTCCTGACTTTC.

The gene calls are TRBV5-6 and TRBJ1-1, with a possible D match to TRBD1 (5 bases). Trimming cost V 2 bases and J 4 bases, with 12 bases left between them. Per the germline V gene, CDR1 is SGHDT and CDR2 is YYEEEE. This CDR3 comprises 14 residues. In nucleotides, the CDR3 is TGTGCCAGCAGCTTCCAGGGTCTTGGCACTGAAGCTTTCTTT. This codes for CASSFQGLGTEAFF.

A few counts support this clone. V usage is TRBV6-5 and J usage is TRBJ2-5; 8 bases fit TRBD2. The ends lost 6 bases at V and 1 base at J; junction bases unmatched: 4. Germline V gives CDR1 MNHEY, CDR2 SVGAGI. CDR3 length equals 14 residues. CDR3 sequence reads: CASRESGGQETQYF. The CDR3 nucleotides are TGTGCCAGCAGAGAAAGCGGGGGCCAAGAGACCCAGTACTTC.

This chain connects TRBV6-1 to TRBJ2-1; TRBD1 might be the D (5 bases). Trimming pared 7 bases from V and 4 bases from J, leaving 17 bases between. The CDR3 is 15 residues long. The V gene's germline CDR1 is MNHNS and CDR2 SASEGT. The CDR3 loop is CASTHGASGYNEQFF. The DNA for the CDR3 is TGTGCCAGCACCCATGGGGCTAGTGGTTACAATGAGCAGTTCTTC.

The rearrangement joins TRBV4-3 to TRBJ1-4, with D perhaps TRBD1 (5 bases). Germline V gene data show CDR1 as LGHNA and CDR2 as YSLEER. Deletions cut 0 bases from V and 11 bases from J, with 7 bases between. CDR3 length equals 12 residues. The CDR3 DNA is TGCGCCAGCAGCCAAGATGGGGGGAAACTGTTTTTT. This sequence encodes CASSQDGGKLFF.

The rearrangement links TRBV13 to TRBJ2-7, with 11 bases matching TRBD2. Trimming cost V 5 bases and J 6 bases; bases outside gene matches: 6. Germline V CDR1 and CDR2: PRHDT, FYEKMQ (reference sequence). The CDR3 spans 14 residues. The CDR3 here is CASSISGGGVEQYF. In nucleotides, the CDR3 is TGTGCCAGCAGCATTAGCGGGGGGGGTGTCGAGCAGTACTTC.

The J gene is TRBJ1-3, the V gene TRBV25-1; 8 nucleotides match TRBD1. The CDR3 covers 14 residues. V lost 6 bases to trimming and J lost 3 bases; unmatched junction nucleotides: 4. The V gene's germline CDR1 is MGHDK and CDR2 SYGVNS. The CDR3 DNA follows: TGTGCCAGCAGCGTCAGGGGGCATGGAAACACCATATATTTT. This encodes CASSVRGHGNTIYF.

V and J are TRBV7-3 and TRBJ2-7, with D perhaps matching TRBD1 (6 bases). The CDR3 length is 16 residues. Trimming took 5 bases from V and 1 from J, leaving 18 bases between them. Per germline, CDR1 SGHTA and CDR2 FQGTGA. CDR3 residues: CASSLRTVQLSYEQYF. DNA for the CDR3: TGTGCCAGCAGCCTCCGGACAGTTCAATTATCCTACGAGCAGTACTTC.

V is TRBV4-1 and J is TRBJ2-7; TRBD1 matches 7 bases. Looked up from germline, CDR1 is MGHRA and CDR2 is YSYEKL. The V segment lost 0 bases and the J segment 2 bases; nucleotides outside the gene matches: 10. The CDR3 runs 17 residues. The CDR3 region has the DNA TGCGCCAGCAGCCAAGATGAGCAGACAGGGTGGCCCTACGAGCAGTACTTC. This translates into CASSQDEQTGWPYEQYF.

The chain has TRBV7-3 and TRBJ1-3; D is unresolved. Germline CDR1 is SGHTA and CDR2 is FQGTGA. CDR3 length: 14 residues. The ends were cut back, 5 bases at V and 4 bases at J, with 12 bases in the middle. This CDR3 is CASSPRGGGNTIYF. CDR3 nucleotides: TGTGCCAGCAGCCCCCGCGGAGGGGGAAACACCATATATTTT.

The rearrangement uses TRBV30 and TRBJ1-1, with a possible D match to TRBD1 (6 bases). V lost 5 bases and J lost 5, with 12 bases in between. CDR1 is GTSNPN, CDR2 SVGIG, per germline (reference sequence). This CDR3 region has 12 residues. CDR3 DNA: TGTGCCTGGGTACAGGGAAGAACTGAAGCTTTCTTT. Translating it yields CAWVQGRTEAFF.